This T cell receptor (beta chain) was recorded in a study of blood T cell repertoires in COVID-19. Produced via immunoSEQ multiplex PCR; TCRdb's table is partial and in-frame only. The table lists around 200,000 clones, 70% to 90% of them singletons, with about 4.7% in the top ten. Germline assignment: CDR1 SGHTA and CDR2 FQGNSA. The CDR3 runs 12 residues. The V end lost 3 bases, the J end lost 9 bases, and 6 bases lay between the germline ends. This clone appeared a few times. The sequencing sample was made of PBMCs or T cells enriched from blood (not recorded which). The TCR was taken from a woman in her thirties who had been exposed to COVID-19. The chain employs TRBV7-2 and TRBJ1-6; D is unclear. The CDR3 protein is CASSLVASPLHF. The CDR3 DNA reads as TGTGCCAGCAGCTTGGTGGCTTCACCCCTCCACTTT.